This TCR beta chain was retrieved from a study of blood T cell repertoires in COVID-19. For the study at large: Sites across the United States, Italy and Spain contributed samples from acute and convalescent COVID-19.

Study processing details: Estimation of nucleated cell counts was performed using reference gene primer amplification. Produced via immunoSEQ multiplex PCR; TCRdb's table is partial and in-frame only. The V and J calls and clone size were taken over from that table, and D and trimming were inferred from the DNA. This table has about 20,000 clones, more than 65% appearing once. This clone was seen a single time. What was sequenced was peripheral blood. This clonotype was sampled from an elderly man with acute or convalescent COVID-19.

Written as DNA, the CDR3 is TGCGCCAGCAGCTTTCGTCCCGGTGGCAATCAGCCCCAGCATTTT. This codes for CASSFRPGGNQPQHF. The chain links TRBV5-1 to TRBJ1-5; D ambiguous. The V and J ends lost 2 bases and 2 bases respectively, with 11 bases between them. The CDR3 has 15 amino acids. Germline V lookup: CDR1 SGHRS, CDR2 YFSETQ. Looking up the rest from reference TRBV5-1 and TRBJ1-5 gives the full variable domain: KAGVTQTPRYLIKTRGQQVTLSCSPISGHRSVSWYQQTPGQGLQFLFEYFSETQRNKGNFPGRFSGRQFSNSRSEMNVSTLELGDSALYLCASSFRPGGNQPQHFGDGTRLSIL.